Listed below are T cell receptor beta chains from one sample, sequenced in a study of blood T cell repertoires in COVID-19. The data were produced by immunoSEQ multiplex PCR, yet TCRdb's version contains in-frame clones alone and is incomplete. The sample shows 300,000 to 450,000 clones, approximately 80% of them seen only once. Material: peripheral blood. The receptors were sampled from a human donor with acute or convalescent COVID-19. The donor label of this sample is uncertain. Each CDR3 is given with its conserved first and last residue. Each record gives: CDR3 DNA, CDR3 protein, clone size, J gene, V gene, D gene. The D gene is left open where the match is weak. Clone sizes are given selectively: once, few, many, or a class where the clone is expanded.

CDR3nt: TGTGCCTGGAGTGCGACAGGGATCGGCGGGGAGCTGTTTTTT
CDR3aa: CAWSATGIGGELFF
abundance: few
j_gene: TRBJ2-2
v_gene: TRBV30
d_gene: TRBD1

CDR3nt: TGCAGCGTGGGCCGGGGGGAGACAGATACGCAGTATTTT
CDR3aa: CSVGRGETDTQYF
abundance: .
j_gene: TRBJ2-3
v_gene: TRBV29-1
d_gene: TRBD2

CDR3nt: TGTGCCAGCAGCTTTGGCCAGATGAACACTGAAGCTTTCTTT
CDR3aa: CASSFGQMNTEAFF
abundance: few
j_gene: TRBJ1-1
v_gene: TRBV7-8
d_gene: .

CDR3nt: TGTGCCAGCAGTCTCCGGTTTTCCTATGAGCAGTACTTC
CDR3aa: CASSLRFSYEQYF
abundance: once
j_gene: TRBJ2-7
v_gene: TRBV2
d_gene: .

CDR3nt: TGTGCCAGCAGCGATACGACAGACACCTACGAGCAGTACTTC
CDR3aa: CASSDTTDTYEQYF
abundance: .
j_gene: TRBJ2-7
v_gene: TRBV4-2
d_gene: .

CDR3nt: TGCGCCAGCAGCTTCGTAAGCGAGATAGGCTACGAGCAGTACTTC
CDR3aa: CASSFVSEIGYEQYF
abundance: few
j_gene: TRBJ2-7
v_gene: TRBV5-1
d_gene: .

CDR3nt: TGTGCCAGTAGTATCCCCGGGGCCTACGAGCAGTACTTC
CDR3aa: CASSIPGAYEQYF
abundance: once
j_gene: TRBJ2-7
v_gene: TRBV19
d_gene: .

CDR3nt: TGTGCCAGTAGTATGAGAGCTACAGGGAACTATGGCTACACCTTC
CDR3aa: CASSMRATGNYGYTF
abundance: .
j_gene: TRBJ1-2
v_gene: TRBV19
d_gene: .

CDR3nt: TGTGCCAGCAGCTTAGGGTCAGGCACTGGAAACACCATATATTTT
CDR3aa: CASSLGSGTGNTIYF
abundance: .
j_gene: TRBJ1-3
v_gene: TRBV11-2
d_gene: .

CDR3nt: TGCGCCAGCAGCCAACCCCAGGACAACTCTGGAAACACCATATATTTT
CDR3aa: CASSQPQDNSGNTIYF
abundance: few
j_gene: TRBJ1-3
v_gene: TRBV4-1
d_gene: .

CDR3nt: TGCGCCAGCAGCCAAGATGAACTAGCGGATCTTACCGGGGAGCTGTTTTTT
CDR3aa: CASSQDELADLTGELFF
abundance: once
j_gene: TRBJ2-2
v_gene: TRBV4-1
d_gene: TRBD2

CDR3nt: TGTGCCTGGAGTGTACTAGGATACACTGAAGCTTTCTTT
CDR3aa: CAWSVLGYTEAFF
abundance: .
j_gene: TRBJ1-1
v_gene: TRBV30
d_gene: .

CDR3nt: TGTGCCAGCAGCGTCGGACAGGGGCTCGACGAGCAGTACTTC
CDR3aa: CASSVGQGLDEQYF
abundance: .
j_gene: TRBJ2-7
v_gene: TRBV9
d_gene: TRBD1

CDR3nt: TGTGCCAGCAGTTTTTGGACGGCGGGGGGCTACACCTTC
CDR3aa: CASSFWTAGGYTF
abundance: .
j_gene: TRBJ1-2
v_gene: TRBV28
d_gene: .

CDR3nt: TGTGCCAGCAGTTACGCGGCTAGCCCTAGTGTTACGCAGTATTTT
CDR3aa: CASSYAASPSVTQYF
abundance: .
j_gene: TRBJ2-3
v_gene: TRBV6-6
d_gene: .

CDR3nt: TGTGCCACACGACAGGAGACCTACGAGCAGTACTTC
CDR3aa: CATRQETYEQYF
abundance: .
j_gene: TRBJ2-7
v_gene: TRBV10-3
d_gene: .

CDR3nt: TGTGCCAGCAGTTACTCCTCCAGCTCTGGGGCCAACGTCCTGACTTTC
CDR3aa: CASSYSSSSGANVLTF
abundance: .
j_gene: TRBJ2-6
v_gene: TRBV6-6
d_gene: .

CDR3nt: TGTGCCAGCTCACCCGATCAGGGGGCCTACGAGCAGTACTTC
CDR3aa: CASSPDQGAYEQYF
abundance: .
j_gene: TRBJ2-7
v_gene: TRBV18
d_gene: TRBD1

CDR3nt: TGCGCCAGCAGCTGGACCGGGACAGGGACCCTTAACACTGAAGCTTTCTTT
CDR3aa: CASSWTGTGTLNTEAFF
abundance: .
j_gene: TRBJ1-1
v_gene: TRBV5-1
d_gene: TRBD1

CDR3nt: TGTGCCAGCAGTTCGACTTGGAGTCCTGAAGCTTTCTTT
CDR3aa: CASSSTWSPEAFF
abundance: .
j_gene: TRBJ1-1
v_gene: TRBV6-2/TRBV6-3
d_gene: .

CDR3nt: TGTGCCACGAGGTTAGCGGGCGGGTTTAGCTCCTACAATGAGCAGTTCTTC
CDR3aa: CATRLAGGFSSYNEQFF
abundance: .
j_gene: TRBJ2-1
v_gene: TRBV7-9
d_gene: TRBD2

CDR3nt: TGTGCCAGTAGTATCTCCAGGGAGGTGAGTCAGCCCCAGCATTTT
CDR3aa: CASSISREVSQPQHF
abundance: few
j_gene: TRBJ1-5
v_gene: TRBV19
d_gene: .

CDR3nt: TGCAGCGTCGGGACTAGCGGGAGTTCCTTATACTACGAGCAGTACTTC
CDR3aa: CSVGTSGSSLYYEQYF
abundance: .
j_gene: TRBJ2-7
v_gene: TRBV29-1
d_gene: TRBD2

CDR3nt: TGTGCCAGCAGCCAAGAATATTCCGGGGGAGTTCGCTACGAGCAGTACTTC
CDR3aa: CASSQEYSGGVRYEQYF
abundance: .
j_gene: TRBJ2-7
v_gene: TRBV3-1/TRBV3-2
d_gene: .

CDR3nt: TGCGCCAGCAGCCAAGTATACAGTGCTCTGAACACTGAAGCTTTCTTT
CDR3aa: CASSQVYSALNTEAFF
abundance: .
j_gene: TRBJ1-1
v_gene: TRBV4-1
d_gene: .

CDR3nt: TGTGCCAGTAGTCCGACTAGCGGTCCCTACGAGCAGTACTTC
CDR3aa: CASSPTSGPYEQYF
abundance: .
j_gene: TRBJ2-7
v_gene: TRBV19
d_gene: TRBD2